A single sample gave rise to the 13 T cell receptor beta chains below, sequenced in a study of metastatic and nonmetastatic thyroid tumors. Through MiXCR, TCRdb re-clonotyped the PCR reads. This sample has about 41,000 clones, with more than 20% found just once. Every patient was untreated before thyroid surgery. The specimen sequenced was tumor tissue. The receptors originated from a female donor with papillary thyroid cancer or a benign thyroid nodule (not recorded which). Some clones in this sample may be carry-over from other donors' samples.

J is TRBJ2-5 and V is TRBV5-1, with D unresolved. The CDR3 has 14 residues. Trimming pared 2 bases from V and 3 bases from J, leaving 11 bases between. Germline V CDR1 and CDR2: SGHRS, YFSETQ. For the CDR3, the DNA is TGCGCCAGCAGCTTATCCGACGGAAAAGAGACCCAGTACTTC. Translated, it gives CASSLSDGKETQYF.

J is TRBJ2-7 and V is TRBV27, with 9 bases fitting TRBD1. CDR1 is MNHEY, CDR2 SMNVEV, per germline (reference sequence). This CDR3 contains 15 residues. V shed 6 bases, J shed 5 bases, and the junction held 11 bases outside the gene matches. The CDR3 bases are TGTGCCAGCAGCTTGTCAAGGACAGGGGTGGACGAGCAGTACTTC. This codes for CASSLSRTGVDEQYF.

This clone came up many times. The gene calls are TRBV5-6 and TRBJ1-4; unclear D gene. V gave up 5 bases and J gave up 8 bases, with 13 bases separating them. CDR1 is SGHDT and CDR2 is YYEEEE in the germline V gene. This CDR3 region has 13 residues. The CDR3 coding sequence is TGTGCCAGCAGTAGCGGACGGGTGGAAAAACTGTTTTTT. Its translation is CASSSGRVEKLFF.

This clone was observed many times. This may come from a read error, since a much larger clone is one base off. This rearrangement joins TRBV7-9 to TRBJ1-2, with D uncertain. The length of the CDR3 is 15 residues. CDR1 and CDR2 (germline): SEHNR, FQNEAQ (reference sequence). V lost 1 base and J lost 3, with 12 bases in between. The CDR3 DNA reads TGTGCCAGCAGCTTAGTCGGGGTCGCTGACTATGGCTACACCTTC. Amino acid sequence: CASSLVGVADYGYTF.

In its sample, this clone is medium-sized. This rearrangement joins TRBV6-2 or TRBV6-3 to TRBJ1-1; D unclear. In germline, CDR1 is MNHEY, CDR2 SVGEGT. The CDR3 is 13 amino acids. Trimming took 6 bases from V and 6 from J, leaving 14 bases between them. CDR3 coding DNA: TGTGCCAGCAGAGGACGGGTTTATCCTGAAGCTTTCTTT. The encoded protein is CASRGRVYPEAFF.

This clone has a handful of counts. This sequence joins TRBV12-3 or TRBV12-4 and TRBJ2-1, with TRBD1 matching 8 bases. CDR3 length: 14 amino acids. V lost 4 bases to trimming and J lost 5 bases; unmatched junction nucleotides: 4. CDR3 nucleotides: TGTGCCAGCAGTTCGAAGACAGGGGACAATGAGCAGTTCTTC. Protein sequence: CASSSKTGDNEQFF.

This clone was recorded at least ten times. The chain joins TRBV20-1 to TRBJ2-3; 9 bases align to TRBD2. The CDR3 is 14 residues long. Germline V gives CDR1 DFQATT, CDR2 SNEGSKA (reference sequence). Trimming removed 4 bases from V and 6 bases from J; junction bases left unmatched: 8. In DNA, the CDR3 is TGCAGTGCTATACCTGCGGGAGGGCACGATACGCAGTATTTT. This sequence encodes CSAIPAGGHDTQYF.

This clone was seen a handful of times. V usage is TRBV27 and J usage is TRBJ2-1; the match to TRBD2 covers 11 bases. The CDR3 consists of 15 residues. Germline V gene data show CDR1 as MNHEY and CDR2 as SMNVEV (reference sequence). With 8 bases clipped from V and 3 bases from J, the junction kept 6 bases outside the gene matches. CDR3 region: CASSTLAGDYNEQFF. CDR3 DNA: TGTGCCAGCTCAACACTAGCGGGAGACTACAATGAGCAGTTCTTC.

There are many counts of this clone. The chain recombines TRBV19 with TRBJ1-5; TRBD1 might be the D (6 bases). CDR1 LNHDA and CDR2 SQIVND come from the germline V gene (reference sequence). V gave up 3 bases and J gave up 6 bases, with 12 bases separating them. CDR3 size: 14 residues. The chain's CDR3 is CASSMRGAIQPQHF. DNA of the CDR3: TGTGCCAGTAGTATGCGGGGGGCGATTCAGCCCCAGCATTTT.

This clone showed up many times. This chain uses TRBV28 with TRBJ1-6, with 7 nucleotides matching TRBD1. This CDR3 has 14 amino acids. Looked up from germline, CDR1 is MDHEN and CDR2 is SYDVKM. V shed 6 bases and J 7 bases; nucleotides not matched to a gene: 6. CDR3 nucleotide sequence: TGTGCCAGCAGGTCTGGACAGGTCAATTCACCCCTCCACTTT. Protein: CASRSGQVNSPLHF.

This rearrangement joins TRBV5-1 to TRBJ1-6, with 9 nucleotides matching TRBD1. J gave up 6 bases and V 4 bases, and 8 bases lay outside the gene matches. CDR1 is SGHRS, CDR2 YFSETQ, per germline. The length of the CDR3 is 16 residues. CDR3 sequence (DNA): TGCGCCAGCAGCCCATTCTCGGGACAGGGTAATTCACCCCTCCACTTT. Protein sequence: CASSPFSGQGNSPLHF.

This clone was counted at least ten times. The CDR3 loop reads CASSLVAARGEQFF. Here the CDR3 DNA reads TGTGCCAGCAGCTTGGTAGCGGCCAGAGGAGAGCAGTTCTTC. This chain uses TRBV5-6 with TRBJ2-1; D might be TRBD2 (6 bases). Germline loops: CDR1 SGHDT, CDR2 YYEEEE. The CDR3 has 14 residues. The V end lost 0 bases, the J end lost 10 bases, and 14 bases lay between the germline ends.

The rearrangement uses TRBV30 and TRBJ1-1, with 7 bases aligning to TRBD1. The CDR3 is 11 residues long. The V and J ends lost 4 bases and 7 bases, in that order; junction bases with no gene match: 3. Per germline, CDR1 GTSNPN and CDR2 SVGIG (reference sequence). The CDR3 spells CAWTQGNEAFF. The CDR3 DNA sequence: TGTGCCTGGACACAGGGGAATGAAGCTTTCTTT.